This entry lists 9 T cell receptor beta chains sequenced from one sample in a study of CD8 T cells in Susac syndrome. Random hexamers were used to reverse transcribe an amount of roughly 0.45 to 1 ug RNA. Using its own MiXCR run on the immunoSEQ multiplex PCR reads, TCRdb lists one record per CDR3 protein. The sample lists roughly 120,000 distinct CDR3 sequences; approximately 94% were seen once. Sequenced: CD4+ T cells from PBMCs. Receptors originate from a human donor with multiple sclerosis.

The gene calls are TRBV11-2 and TRBJ1-5, with D perhaps matching TRBD1 (5 bases). Per the germline V gene, CDR1 is SGHAT and CDR2 is FQNNGV. The CDR3 extends over 15 amino acids. V dropped 1 base and J dropped 6 bases, with 13 bases sitting between them. This chain's CDR3 is CASSLGWGEGQPQHF. DNA for the CDR3: TGTGCCAGCAGCTTAGGCTGGGGGGAAGGTCAGCCCCAGCATTTT.

This clonotype appeared a single time. The chain joins TRBV19 to TRBJ2-2; 7 bases match TRBD1. The trim removed 4 bases at V and 0 bases at J, leaving 2 bases unmatched. CDR1 and CDR2 (germline): LNHDA, SQIVND (reference sequence). The CDR3 totals 15 residues. The CDR3 DNA reads as TGTGCCAGTAGTACCGGGACAGCGAACACCGGGGAGCTGTTTTTT. Protein: CASSTGTANTGELFF.

This chain uses TRBV4-1 with TRBJ1-5; D is ambiguous. The CDR3 has 16 amino acids. Germline CDR1 reads MGHRA; CDR2 reads YSYEKL. The ends were cut back, 0 bases at V and 6 bases at J, with 15 bases in the middle. The CDR3 protein is CASSQERALGRQPQHF. As DNA, the CDR3 is TGCGCCAGCAGCCAAGAAAGGGCCCTCGGACGTCAGCCCCAGCATTTT.

The chain carries TRBV7-9 and TRBJ2-7, with a weak D call TRBD1 (6 bases). V lost 5 bases to trimming and J lost 3 bases, with 8 bases between them. The CDR3 totals 12 residues. Germline V lookup: CDR1 SEHNR, CDR2 FQNEAQ (reference sequence). CDR3 sequence (DNA): TGTGCCAGCAGCACGACAGGCTACGAGCAGTACTTC. Translation: CASSTTGYEQYF.

The V and J genes are TRBV6-2 or TRBV6-3 and TRBJ1-1, with D unresolved. There are 15 residues in the CDR3. V dropped 8 bases and J dropped 1 base, with 17 bases sitting between them. Germline CDR1 reads MNHEY; CDR2 reads SVGEGT. CDR3 amino acids: CASLDPIGGNTEAFF. Written as DNA, the CDR3 is TGTGCCAGCTTGGACCCTATAGGAGGGAACACTGAAGCTTTCTTT.

This sequence joins TRBV14 and TRBJ2-3; D is uncertain. Germline CDR1 reads SGHDN; CDR2 reads FVKESK. V was shortened by 4 bases and J by 5 bases, with 10 bases between the two germline ends. The CDR3 sequence is 13 residues long. In DNA, the CDR3 is TGTGCCAGCAGCCTTGGGTATGGAGATACGCAGTATTTT. Its protein is CASSLGYGDTQYF.

The rearrangement uses TRBV29-1 and TRBJ1-5; D is uncertain. CDR1 is SQVTM and CDR2 is ANQGSEA in the germline V gene. This CDR3 spans 13 amino acids. V lost 7 bases to trimming and J lost 5 bases, with 15 bases between them. The DNA of the CDR3 is TGCAGCGCCCAACCAGTCGGGGATCAGCCCCAGCATTTT. Amino acids: CSAQPVGDQPQHF.

The chain links TRBV7-2 to TRBJ1-2; maybe TRBD1 (6 bases). CDR1 is SGHTA, CDR2 FQGNSA, per germline. This CDR3 contains 14 residues. V was trimmed by 3 bases and J by 4 bases, leaving 12 bases between them. CDR3 DNA sequence: TGTGCCAGCAGCTTGAGTGGGGGGCCCTATGGCTACACCTTC. Its translation is CASSLSGGPYGYTF.

This chain uses TRBV23-1 with TRBJ2-5, with a possible D match to TRBD1 (6 bases). TRBV23-1 is an ORF; its function is uncertain. This CDR3 comprises 19 residues. V was cut by 0 bases and J by 2 bases, with 22 bases left in between. Written as DNA, the CDR3 is TGCGCCAGCAGTCAATCGTTCAGGGGTACCAAGAACCTACAAGAGACCCAGTACTTC. It specifies CASSQSFRGTKNLQETQYF.